What follows are 26 T cell receptor beta chains derived from one specimen sequenced in a study of blood T cell repertoires in COVID-19. The repertoire was sequenced with immunoSEQ multiplex PCR; TCRdb's copy has only in-frame clones and lacks some. The sample yields about 150,000 clones, 65% to 85% seen once. Sequenced input: peripheral blood. Receptors were obtained from a man in his forties or fifties with active or convalescent COVID-19.

The CDR3 DNA is TGTGCCAGCAGTACCAGCCTCAGGGGGAACGAGCAGTACTTC. Its translation: CASSTSLRGNEQYF. The J gene is TRBJ2-7, the V gene TRBV28; 7 positions match TRBD1. The V segment lost 5 bases and the J segment 5 bases; nucleotides outside the gene matches: 9. This CDR3 comprises 14 residues. Per the germline V gene, CDR1 is MDHEN and CDR2 is SYDVKM. The full variable domain, completed using reference TRBV28 and TRBJ2-7, is DVKVTQSSRYLVKRTGEKVFLECVQDMDHENMFWYRQDPGLGLRLIYFSYDVKMKEKGDIPEGYSVSREKKERFSLILESASTNQTSMYLCASSTSLRGNEQYFGPGTRLTVT.

The chain carries TRBV27 and TRBJ1-2; a possible D gene is TRBD1 (5 bases). Deletions cut 1 base from V and 4 bases from J, with 22 bases between. The length of the CDR3 is 18 residues. CDR1 and CDR2 (germline): MNHEY, SMNVEV (reference sequence). Here the CDR3 reads CASSLLGFGGALGYGYTF. DNA for the CDR3: TGTGCCAGCAGTTTATTAGGGTTCGGGGGAGCTCTAGGCTATGGCTACACCTTC.

The chain uses TRBV24-1 and TRBJ2-3, with D perhaps TRBD1 (6 bases). The V gene lost 3 bases and the J gene lost 0 bases, with 12 bases spanning the gap. CDR1 and CDR2 from the germline V gene are KGHDR and SFDVKD. This CDR3 is 16 amino acids long. CDR3 DNA sequence: TGTGCCACCAGTGATCGACAGGACACTAGCACAGATACGCAGTATTTT. Its translation: CATSDRQDTSTDTQYF.

The chain uses TRBV6-2 or TRBV6-3 and TRBJ1-6; D gene uncertain. V was trimmed by 2 bases and J by 6 bases, leaving 14 bases between them. CDR1 and CDR2 (germline): MNHEY, SVGEGT. The CDR3 length is 16 residues. CDR3 sequence: CASSYAAGRSNSPLHF. Written as DNA, the CDR3 is TGTGCCAGCAGTTACGCCGCAGGCAGGTCTAATTCACCCCTCCACTTT.

The chain has TRBV2 and TRBJ2-2, with 8 bases aligning to TRBD1. Germline values: CDR1 SNHLY, CDR2 FYNNEI. Trimming removed 5 bases from V and 1 base from J; junction bases left unmatched: 6. The CDR3 has 16 amino acids. The CDR3 DNA sequence: TGTGCCAGCAGTCGGACAGGGATCCTGAACACCGGGGAGCTGTTTTTT. Its translation: CASSRTGILNTGELFF.

The rearrangement joins TRBV5-5 to TRBJ1-4; weak D call: TRBD1 (6 bases). The CDR3 is 14 amino acids. Germline loops: CDR1 SGHKS, CDR2 YYEKEE (reference sequence). V was pared by 0 bases and J by 7 bases, with 10 bases between. CDR3 nucleotides: TGTGCCAGCAGCTTGGACAGGGTTGCTGAAAAACTGTTTTTT. It yields the protein CASSLDRVAEKLFF.

V is TRBV27 and J is TRBJ1-3, with TRBD1 as a possible D gene (6 bases). Trimming pared 5 bases from V and 0 bases from J, leaving 17 bases between. CDR3 length: 17 residues. From germline, CDR1 is MNHEY and CDR2 SMNVEV (reference sequence). For the CDR3, the DNA is TGTGCCAGCAGTCCCTCCGGGACATCTAACTCTGGAAACACCATATATTTT. This gives the protein CASSPSGTSNSGNTIYF.

The chain couples TRBV27 to TRBJ2-1, with D possibly matching TRBD1 (5 bases). This CDR3 spans 12 amino acids. The V gene lost 5 bases and the J gene lost 4 bases, with 6 bases spanning the gap. From germline, CDR1 is MNHEY and CDR2 SMNVEV (reference sequence). The CDR3 here is CASSRGYNEQFF. In DNA, the CDR3 is TGTGCCAGCAGTAGGGGTTACAATGAGCAGTTCTTC.

The CDR3 nucleotides read TGTGCCAGCAGCCAAGAGGGACTAGCGGTGGGTGATACGCAGTATTTT. Translated: CASSQEGLAVGDTQYF. J is TRBJ2-3 and V is TRBV3-1 (or the pseudogene TRBV3-2); 11 bases map to TRBD2. Germline trimming cut 0 bases from V and 6 bases from J; bases unmatched to any gene: 5. CDR3 length: 16 amino acids. The germline V gene encodes CDR1 LGHDT and CDR2 YNNKEL (reference sequence).

The chain uses TRBV6-6 and TRBJ2-1, with 7 nucleotides matching TRBD2. The germline gives CDR1 MNHNY, CDR2 SVGAGI (reference sequence). Losses at the gene ends were 5 bases for V and 6 bases for J; bases not matched to a gene: 10. This CDR3 has 15 amino acids. The CDR3 protein is CASSQGGSSANEQFF. DNA for the CDR3: TGTGCCAGCAGTCAGGGCGGGAGCTCCGCCAATGAGCAGTTCTTC.

This clone came up once. The chain is built from TRBV19 and TRBJ1-2, with 8 bases that match TRBD1. Germline CDR1 is LNHDA and CDR2 is SQIVND (reference sequence). The CDR3 is made up of 14 amino acids. V lost 4 bases to trimming and J lost 2 bases; unmatched junction nucleotides: 3. This chain's CDR3 is CASSTRQGNYGYTF. In DNA, the CDR3 is TGTGCCAGTAGTACCCGACAGGGGAACTATGGCTACACCTTC.

The chain carries TRBV27 and TRBJ1-2; TRBD1 agrees at 11 bases. V was clipped by 6 bases and J by 5 bases; unmatched bases: 8. CDR3 size: 15 residues. Per germline, CDR1 MNHEY and CDR2 SMNVEV (reference sequence). The CDR3 here is CASSRTGGERYGYTF. CDR3 coding DNA: TGTGCCAGCAGCCGGACAGGGGGCGAACGTTATGGCTACACCTTC.

This clone has ten or more counts. The chain carries TRBV5-1 and TRBJ2-1; the D gene is possibly TRBD2 (6 bases). V was cut by 1 base and J by 8 bases, with 10 bases left in between. This CDR3 has 13 amino acids. Germline V CDR1 and CDR2: SGHRS, YFSETQ. The CDR3 is CASSLSGVHEQFF. CDR3 nucleotides: TGCGCCAGCAGCTTGTCGGGGGTTCATGAGCAGTTCTTC.

The chain joins TRBV7-6 to TRBJ2-2, with 7 positions matching TRBD2. CDR1 SGHVS and CDR2 FNYEAQ come from the germline V gene. V dropped 2 bases and J dropped 7; count of bases not matched to a gene: 13. The length of the CDR3 is 17 residues. CDR3: CASSLLSGRAGNGELFF. The DNA for the CDR3 is TGTGCCAGCAGCTTACTGAGTGGGAGGGCCGGAAACGGGGAGCTGTTTTTT. Full variable domain (missing parts from reference TRBV7-6 and TRBJ2-2): GAGVSQSPRYKVTKRGQDVALRCDPISGHVSLYWYRQALGQGPEFLTYFNYEAQQDKSGLPNDRFSAERPEGSISTLTIQRTEQRDSAMYRCASSLLSGRAGNGELFFGEGSRLTVL.

The chain recombines TRBV7-6 with TRBJ1-4; perhaps TRBD1 as D (6 bases). Germline CDR1 is SGHVS and CDR2 is FNYEAQ. V lost 1 base and J lost 8, with 14 bases in between. This CDR3 comprises 15 residues. The CDR3 bases are TGTGCCAGCAGCTTAGGTACAGGGCTTCAGGAAAAACTGTTTTTT. Translation gives CASSLGTGLQEKLFF.

This clone was counted once. The rearrangement joins TRBV30 to TRBJ1-1; D might be TRBD1 (6 bases). V shed 3 bases and J shed 3 bases, with 11 bases lying between them. Germline loops: CDR1 GTSNPN, CDR2 SVGIG (reference sequence). This CDR3 is built from 13 residues. The CDR3 DNA is TGTGCCTGGAGCCAGGGGTTAGACACTGAAGCTTTCTTT. The encoded protein is CAWSQGLDTEAFF.

This sequence joins TRBV27 and TRBJ1-5; D is perhaps TRBD1 (6 bases). The length of the CDR3 is 13 residues. Germline CDR1 is MNHEY and CDR2 is SMNVEV (reference sequence). Trimming took off 6 bases at V and 7 bases at J, with 13 bases between the two ends. This chain's CDR3 is CASRTGYGQPQHF. CDR3 DNA: TGTGCCAGCAGAACAGGGTATGGGCAGCCCCAGCATTTT.

The chain combines TRBV6-5 with TRBJ2-5, with D possibly matching TRBD2 (6 bases). CDR1 MNHEY and CDR2 SVGAGI come from the germline V gene. Trimming pared 0 bases from V and 1 base from J, leaving 9 bases between. The CDR3 totals 15 residues. The CDR3 is CASSYSAGLQETQYF. DNA of the CDR3: TGTGCCAGCAGTTACTCCGCGGGACTCCAAGAGACCCAGTACTTC.

The chain is built from TRBV9 and TRBJ2-7; D uncertain. V lost 4 bases and J 2 bases, leaving 13 bases between the germline ends. The germline V gene has CDR1 SGDLS and CDR2 YYNGEE. The CDR3 totals 14 residues. CDR3 in DNA: TGTGCCAGCAGCCCAGTACCCTTTCCCTACGAGCAGTACTTC. Its protein product is CASSPVPFPYEQYF.

The chain uses TRBV28 and TRBJ1-2; D possibly corresponds to TRBD1 (5 bases). Per germline, CDR1 MDHEN and CDR2 SYDVKM. Trimming removed 5 bases at V and 4 bases at J, with 20 bases between. This CDR3 comprises 16 residues. The CDR3 is CASSARLRGGTYGYTF. The CDR3 DNA reads TGTGCCAGCAGTGCCCGTCTAAGGGGCGGCACCTATGGCTACACCTTC.

CDR3 DNA sequence: TGTGCCAGTAGTCCTCCGGGACAGGGGGTCGGTCAGCCCCAGCATTTT. Encoded protein: CASSPPGQGVGQPQHF. The J gene is TRBJ1-5, the V gene TRBV19; 11 bases map to TRBD1. CDR1 and CDR2 (germline): LNHDA, SQIVND (reference sequence). Trimming removed 5 bases from V and 6 bases from J; junction bases left unmatched: 9. The CDR3 totals 16 residues.

The chain is built from TRBV2 and TRBJ2-1, with TRBD2 identical over 7 bases. CDR1 and CDR2 (germline): SNHLY, FYNNEI. The CDR3 contains 14 residues. The J segment lost 1 base and the V segment lost 5 bases, leaving 2 bases of the junction unmatched. The CDR3 sequence is CASSWGGSYNEQFF. CDR3 DNA: TGTGCCAGCAGTTGGGGAGGGTCCTACAATGAGCAGTTCTTC.

For the CDR3, the DNA is TGCGCCAGCAGCTTCCTAGCGGGAGTGGTTACCGGGGAGCTGTTTTTT. Encoded protein: CASSFLAGVVTGELFF. The rearrangement uses TRBV5-1 and TRBJ2-2; 10 bases align to TRBD2. The CDR3 is 16 residues long. Trimming at V came to 2 bases and at J to 5 bases, leaving 6 bases not matched to a gene. CDR1 is SGHRS and CDR2 is YFSETQ in the germline V gene.

The chain has TRBV7-3 and TRBJ2-1; 13 nucleotides agree with TRBD2. J gave up 9 bases and V 3 bases, and 8 bases lay outside the gene matches. Looked up from germline, CDR1 is SGHTA and CDR2 is FQGTGA. There are 16 residues in the CDR3. For the CDR3, the DNA is TGTGCCAGCAGCTTTAGCGGACTAGCGGGAGCGGCTGAGCAGTTCTTC. Amino acid sequence: CASSFSGLAGAAEQFF.

This clone was recorded a few times. The rearrangement uses TRBV7-2 and TRBJ2-7, with TRBD2 identical over 8 bases. Trimming at V came to 3 bases and at J to 4 bases, leaving 8 bases not matched to a gene. CDR3 length: 15 amino acids. The germline V gene encodes CDR1 SGHTA and CDR2 FQGNSA. The CDR3: CASSFPGLGVYEQYF. The CDR3 coding sequence is TGTGCCAGCAGCTTTCCGGGACTAGGAGTATACGAGCAGTACTTC.

The rearrangement uses TRBV12-5 and TRBJ2-3; D possibly corresponds to TRBD1 (6 bases). Germline V gene data show CDR1 as LGHNT and CDR2 as FRNRAP. The CDR3 contains 15 residues. The V end was cut by 1 base, the J end by 3 bases, with 11 bases between. In nucleotides, the CDR3 is TGTGCTAGTGGTTTGGGCAGGGGTATAACAGATACGCAGTATTTT. It specifies CASGLGRGITDTQYF.